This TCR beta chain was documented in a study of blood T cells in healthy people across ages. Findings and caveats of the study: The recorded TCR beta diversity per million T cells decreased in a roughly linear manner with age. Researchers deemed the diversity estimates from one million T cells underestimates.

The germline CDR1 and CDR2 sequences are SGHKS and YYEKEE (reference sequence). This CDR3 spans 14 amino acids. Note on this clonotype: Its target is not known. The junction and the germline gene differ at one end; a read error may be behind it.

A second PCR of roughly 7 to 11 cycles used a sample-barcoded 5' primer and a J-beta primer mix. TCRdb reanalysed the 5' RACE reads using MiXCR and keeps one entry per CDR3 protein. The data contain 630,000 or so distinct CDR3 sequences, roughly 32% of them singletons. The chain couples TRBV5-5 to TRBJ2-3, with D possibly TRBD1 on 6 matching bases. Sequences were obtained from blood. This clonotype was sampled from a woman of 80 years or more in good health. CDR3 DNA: TGTGCCAGCAGCGGGGGCGGGCGGTCAGATGCGCAGTATTTT. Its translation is CASSGGGRSDAQYF.